This T cell receptor beta chain was found in a study of OX40 agonist ivuxolimab in advanced cancers. Background on the study: Ivuxolimab, which is an agonistic anti-OX40 (CD134) antibody, was administered to the patients. 40% to 50% of patients had received prior checkpoint inhibitor therapy. Hepatocellular carcinoma, melanoma, renal cell or head and neck cancer affected the dose-escalation patients. Study outcomes and limitations: Clones of CD4+ and CD8+ blood T cells grew by week 6 at doses of 0.1 to 3.0 mg/kg.

To note about this clone: Its antigen is currently unknown.

V lost 8 bases and J lost 4; bases outside the gene matches: 8. The CDR3 runs 14 residues. Germline V gene data show CDR1 as MDHEN and CDR2 as SYDVKM. Clones were read by immunoSEQ multiplex PCR, and TCRdb kept only the in-frame ones, dropping some. Of around 41,000 clones listed, 90% were seen once; the top ten hold approximately 5.9%. The sequence derives from an adult with an advanced solid tumor such as melanoma, head and neck, liver or kidney cancer. Sequencing used CD4+ or CD8+ T cells sorted from blood, obtained in a trial of the OX40 agonist ivuxolimab. The rearrangement joins TRBV28 to TRBJ2-3; the match to TRBD2 covers 8 bases. DNA for the CDR3: TGTGCCAGCCAGATAGCGGGACCCCCAGATACGCAGTATTTT. Translating it yields CASQIAGPPDTQYF.